This T cell receptor beta chain appears in the sequencing data of a study of shared clonotypes between healthy human individuals. Background on the study: Each donor had three CD4 naive, three CD4 memory, two CD8 naive and one CD8 memory plate. Findings of the study overall: It was the non-shared clonotypes that had lower generation probabilities than clonotypes shared by all four donors.

With respect to this clone: What it binds is not known.

Data came from immunoSEQ multiplex PCR; TCRdb stores just in-frame clones and leaves some out. The sample yields roughly 1 million clones, around 76% seen once. V lost 5 bases to trimming and J lost 2 bases; unmatched junction nucleotides: 3. Germline-derived CDR1 and CDR2 are SEHNR and FQNEAQ (reference sequence). The CDR3 runs 14 residues. The sequencing sample was made of memory CD4+ T cells sorted from blood. Subset in this sample: CD45RA-negative fraction. This chain uses TRBV7-9 with TRBJ1-5; 7 positions match TRBD1. The clonotype comes from a man in his late teens or twenties in good health. In nucleotides, the CDR3 is TGTGCCAGCAGCGTTCAGGGGGGCAATCAGCCCCAGCATTTT. It translates to CASSVQGGNQPQHF. The full variable domain, its missing parts supplied by reference TRBV7-9 and TRBJ1-5, is DTGVSQNPRHKITKRGQNVTFRCDPISEHNRLYWYRQTLGQGPEFLTYFQNEAQLEKSRLLSDRFSAERPKGSFSTLEIQRTEQGDSAMYLCASSVQGGNQPQHFGDGTRLSIL.